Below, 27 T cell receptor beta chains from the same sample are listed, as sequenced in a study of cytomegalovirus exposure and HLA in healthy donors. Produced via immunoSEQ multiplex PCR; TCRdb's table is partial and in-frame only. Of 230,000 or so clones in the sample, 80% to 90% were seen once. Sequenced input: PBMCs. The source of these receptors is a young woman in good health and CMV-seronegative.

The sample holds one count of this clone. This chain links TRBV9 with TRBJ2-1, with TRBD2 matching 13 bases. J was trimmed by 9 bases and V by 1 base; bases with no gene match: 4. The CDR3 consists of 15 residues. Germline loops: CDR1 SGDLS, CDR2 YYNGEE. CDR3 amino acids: CASSVTSGRVGEQFF. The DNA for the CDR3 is TGTGCCAGCAGCGTAACTAGCGGGAGGGTCGGTGAGCAGTTCTTC.

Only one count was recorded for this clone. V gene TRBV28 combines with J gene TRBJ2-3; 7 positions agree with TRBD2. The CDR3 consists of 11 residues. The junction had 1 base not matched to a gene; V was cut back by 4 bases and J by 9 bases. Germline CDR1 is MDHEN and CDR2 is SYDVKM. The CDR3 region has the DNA TGTGCCAGCAGTTCGCGGGGGACGCAGTATTTT. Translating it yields CASSSRGTQYF.

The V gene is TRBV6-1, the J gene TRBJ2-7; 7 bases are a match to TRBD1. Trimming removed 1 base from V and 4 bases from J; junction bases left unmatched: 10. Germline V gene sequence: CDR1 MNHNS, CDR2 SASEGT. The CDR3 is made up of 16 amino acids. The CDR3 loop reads CASSEEGTASWYEQYF. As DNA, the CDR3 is TGTGCCAGCAGTGAAGAGGGGACAGCTAGCTGGTACGAGCAGTACTTC.

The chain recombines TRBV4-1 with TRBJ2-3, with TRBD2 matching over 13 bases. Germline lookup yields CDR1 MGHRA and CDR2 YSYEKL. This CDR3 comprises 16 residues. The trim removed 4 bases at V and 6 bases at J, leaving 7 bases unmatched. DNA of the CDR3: TGCGCCAGCAGCCCGCGACTAGCGGGAGGTCAGGATACGCAGTATTTT. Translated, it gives CASSPRLAGGQDTQYF.

CDR3 protein: CSAHVGAGNEQFF. For the CDR3, the DNA is TGCAGCGCCCATGTCGGCGCGGGGAATGAGCAGTTCTTC. The rearrangement joins TRBV29-1 to TRBJ2-1; possibly TRBD2 for D (6 bases). Germline V gives CDR1 SQVTM, CDR2 ANQGSEA. The V and J ends lost 7 bases and 7 bases respectively, with 17 bases between them. The length of the CDR3 is 13 residues.

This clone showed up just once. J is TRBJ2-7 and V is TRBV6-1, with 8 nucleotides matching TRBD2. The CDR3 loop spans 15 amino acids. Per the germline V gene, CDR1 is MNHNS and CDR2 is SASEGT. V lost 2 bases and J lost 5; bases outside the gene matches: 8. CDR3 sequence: CASSETAGVGHEQYF. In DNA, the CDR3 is TGTGCCAGCAGTGAAACAGCGGGAGTGGGCCACGAGCAGTACTTC.

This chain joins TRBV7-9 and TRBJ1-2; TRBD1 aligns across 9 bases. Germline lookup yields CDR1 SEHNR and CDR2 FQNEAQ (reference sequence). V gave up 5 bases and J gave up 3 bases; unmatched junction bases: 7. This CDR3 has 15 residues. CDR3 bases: TGTGCCAGCAGCGAGAAGACAGGGGGGGACTATGGCTACACCTTC. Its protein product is CASSEKTGGDYGYTF.

CDR3 region: CASSLVVGEGYTF. CDR3 sequence (DNA): TGTGCCAGCAGCCTCGTGGTTGGGGAGGGCTACACCTTC. The chain joins TRBV7-9 to TRBJ1-2, with D hard to call. Trimming shortened V by 5 bases and J by 8 bases, and 15 bases separated the two germline ends. The length of the CDR3 is 13 residues. Germline assignment: CDR1 SEHNR and CDR2 FQNEAQ (reference sequence).

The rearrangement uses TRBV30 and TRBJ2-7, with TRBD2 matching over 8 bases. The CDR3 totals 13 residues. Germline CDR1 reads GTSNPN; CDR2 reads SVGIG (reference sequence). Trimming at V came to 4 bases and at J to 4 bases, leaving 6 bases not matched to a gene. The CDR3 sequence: CAWMPSGYYEQYF. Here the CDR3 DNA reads TGTGCCTGGATGCCTAGCGGGTATTACGAGCAGTACTTC.

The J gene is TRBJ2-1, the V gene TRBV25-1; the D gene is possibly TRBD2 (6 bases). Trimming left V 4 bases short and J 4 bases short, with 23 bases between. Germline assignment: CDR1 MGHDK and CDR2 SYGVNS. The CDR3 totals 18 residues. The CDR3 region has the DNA TGTGCCAGCAGTGGTAATATATTGCGGGGTAGTGTTTACAATGAGCAGTTCTTC. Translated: CASSGNILRGSVYNEQFF. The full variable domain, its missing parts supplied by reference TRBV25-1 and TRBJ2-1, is EADIYQTPRYLVIGTGKKITLECSQTMGHDKMYWYQQDPGMELHLIHYSYGVNSTEKGDLSSESTVSRIRTEHFPLTLESARPSHTSQYLCASSGNILRGSVYNEQFFGPGTRLTVL.

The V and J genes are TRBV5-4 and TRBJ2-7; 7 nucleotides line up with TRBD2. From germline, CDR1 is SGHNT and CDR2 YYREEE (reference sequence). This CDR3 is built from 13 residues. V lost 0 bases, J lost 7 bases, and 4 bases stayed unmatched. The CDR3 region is CASSLAGTNEQYF. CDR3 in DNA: TGTGCCAGCAGCTTGGCCGGGACTAATGAGCAGTACTTC.

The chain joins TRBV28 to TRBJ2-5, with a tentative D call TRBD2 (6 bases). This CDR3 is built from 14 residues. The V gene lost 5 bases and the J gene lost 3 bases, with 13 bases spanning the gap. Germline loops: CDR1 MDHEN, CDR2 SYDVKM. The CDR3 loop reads CASSLGGREETQYF. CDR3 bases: TGTGCCAGCAGTCTAGGAGGGAGAGAAGAGACCCAGTACTTC. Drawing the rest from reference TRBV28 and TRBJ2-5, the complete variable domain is DVKVTQSSRYLVKRTGEKVFLECVQDMDHENMFWYRQDPGLGLRLIYFSYDVKMKEKGDIPEGYSVSREKKERFSLILESASTNQTSMYLCASSLGGREETQYFGPGTRLLVL.

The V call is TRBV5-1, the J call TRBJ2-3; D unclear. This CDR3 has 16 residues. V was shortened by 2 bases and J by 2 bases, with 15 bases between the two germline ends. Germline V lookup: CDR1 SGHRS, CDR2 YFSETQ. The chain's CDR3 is CASSFISGSTTDTQYF. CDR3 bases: TGCGCCAGCAGCTTCATATCCGGGTCGACCACAGATACGCAGTATTTT. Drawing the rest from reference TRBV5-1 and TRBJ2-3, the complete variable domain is KAGVTQTPRYLIKTRGQQVTLSCSPISGHRSVSWYQQTPGQGLQFLFEYFSETQRNKGNFPGRFSGRQFSNSRSEMNVSTLELGDSALYLCASSFISGSTTDTQYFGPGTRLTVL.

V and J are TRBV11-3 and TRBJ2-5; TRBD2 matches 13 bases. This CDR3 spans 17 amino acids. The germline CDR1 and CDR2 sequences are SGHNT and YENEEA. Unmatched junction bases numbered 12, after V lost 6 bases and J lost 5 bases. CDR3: CASSPGLAGEGWETQYF. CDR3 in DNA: TGTGCCAGCAGTCCCGGACTAGCGGGAGAGGGATGGGAGACCCAGTACTTC. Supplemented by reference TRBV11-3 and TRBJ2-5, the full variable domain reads EAGVVQSPRYKIIEKKQPVAFWCNPISGHNTLYWYLQNLGQGPELLIRYENEEAVDDSQLPKDRFSAERLKGVDSTLKIQPAELGDSAVYLCASSPGLAGEGWETQYFGPGTRLLVL.

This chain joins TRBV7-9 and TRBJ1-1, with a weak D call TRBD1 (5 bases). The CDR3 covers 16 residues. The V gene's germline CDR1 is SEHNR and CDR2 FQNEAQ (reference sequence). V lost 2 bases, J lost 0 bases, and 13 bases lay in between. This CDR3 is CASSLYRAGMNTEAFF. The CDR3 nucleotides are TGTGCCAGCAGCTTATATCGAGCAGGGATGAACACTGAAGCTTTCTTT.

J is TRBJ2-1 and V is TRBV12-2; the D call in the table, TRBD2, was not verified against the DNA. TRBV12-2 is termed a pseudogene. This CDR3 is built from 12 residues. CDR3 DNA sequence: TGTGCAAGACCCTTCAACTTCCGCCTTCGGTTCTTC. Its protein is CARPFNFRLRFF.

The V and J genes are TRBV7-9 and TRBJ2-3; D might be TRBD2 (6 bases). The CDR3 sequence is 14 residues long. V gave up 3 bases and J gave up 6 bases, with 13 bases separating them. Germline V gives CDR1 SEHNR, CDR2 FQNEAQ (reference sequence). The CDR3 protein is CASSLVQGRDTQYF. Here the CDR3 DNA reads TGTGCCAGCAGCTTGGTTCAAGGGAGGGATACGCAGTATTTT.

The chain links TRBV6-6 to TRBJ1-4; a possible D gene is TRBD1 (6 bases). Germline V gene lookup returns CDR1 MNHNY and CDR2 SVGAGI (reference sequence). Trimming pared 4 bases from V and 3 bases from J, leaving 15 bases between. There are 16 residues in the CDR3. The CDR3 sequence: CASSLRGGASNEKLFF. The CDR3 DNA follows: TGTGCCAGCAGTTTACGAGGGGGGGCGTCTAATGAAAAACTGTTTTTT.

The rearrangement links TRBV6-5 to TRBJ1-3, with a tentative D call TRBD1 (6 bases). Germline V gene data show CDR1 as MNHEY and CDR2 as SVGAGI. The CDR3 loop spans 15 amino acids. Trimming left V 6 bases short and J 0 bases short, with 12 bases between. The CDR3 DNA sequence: TGTGCCAGCAGGAGACAGGTTTACTCTGGAAACACCATATATTTT. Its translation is CASRRQVYSGNTIYF.

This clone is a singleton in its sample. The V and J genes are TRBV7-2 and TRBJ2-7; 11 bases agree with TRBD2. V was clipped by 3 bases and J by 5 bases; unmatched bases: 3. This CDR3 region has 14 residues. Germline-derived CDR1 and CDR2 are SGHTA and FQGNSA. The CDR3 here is CASSLGLADNEQYF. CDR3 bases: TGTGCCAGCAGCTTGGGACTAGCGGATAACGAGCAGTACTTC. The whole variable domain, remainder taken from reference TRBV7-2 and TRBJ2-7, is GAGVSQSPSNKVTEKGKDVELRCDPISGHTALYWYRQSLGQGLEFLIYFQGNSAPDKSGLPSDRFSAERTGGSVSTLTIQRTQQEDSAVYLCASSLGLADNEQYFGPGTRLTVT.

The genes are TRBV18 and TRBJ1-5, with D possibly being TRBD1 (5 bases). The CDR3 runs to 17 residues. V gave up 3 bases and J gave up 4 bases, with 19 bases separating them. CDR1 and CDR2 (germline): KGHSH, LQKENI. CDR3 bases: TGTGCCAGCTCACCGGGCGTGGGGCCGGGGGATAATCAGCCCCAGCATTTT. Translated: CASSPGVGPGDNQPQHF.

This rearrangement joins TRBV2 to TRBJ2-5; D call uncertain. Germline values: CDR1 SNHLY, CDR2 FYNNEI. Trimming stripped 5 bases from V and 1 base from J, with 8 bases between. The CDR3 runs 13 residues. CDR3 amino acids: CASSPDTQETQYF. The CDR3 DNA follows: TGTGCCAGCAGTCCAGACACCCAAGAGACCCAGTACTTC. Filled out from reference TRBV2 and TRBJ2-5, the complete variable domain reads EPEVTQTPSHQVTQMGQEVILRCVPISNHLYFYWYRQILGQKVEFLVSFYNNEISEKSEIFDDQFSVERPDGSNFTLKIRSTKLEDSAMYFCASSPDTQETQYFGPGTRLLVL.

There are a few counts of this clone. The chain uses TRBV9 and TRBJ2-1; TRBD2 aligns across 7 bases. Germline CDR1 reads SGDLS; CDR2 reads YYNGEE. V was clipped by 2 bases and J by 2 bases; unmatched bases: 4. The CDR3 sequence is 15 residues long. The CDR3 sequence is CASSVSGSTYNEQFF. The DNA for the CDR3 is TGTGCCAGCAGCGTTAGCGGGTCAACCTACAATGAGCAGTTCTTC.

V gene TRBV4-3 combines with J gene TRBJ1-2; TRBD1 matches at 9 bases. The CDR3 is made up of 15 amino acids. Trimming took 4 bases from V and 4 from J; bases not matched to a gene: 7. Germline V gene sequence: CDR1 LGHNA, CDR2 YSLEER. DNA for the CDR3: TGCGCCAGCAGCCTGCGACAGGGGGGAGCCTATGGCTACACCTTC. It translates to CASSLRQGGAYGYTF.

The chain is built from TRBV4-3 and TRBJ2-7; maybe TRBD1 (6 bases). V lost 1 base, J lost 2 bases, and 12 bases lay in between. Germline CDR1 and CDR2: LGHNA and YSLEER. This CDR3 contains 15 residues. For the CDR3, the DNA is TGCGCCAGCAGCCAAGTCCAGGGGTTAGCCTACGAGCAGTACTTC. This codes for CASSQVQGLAYEQYF.

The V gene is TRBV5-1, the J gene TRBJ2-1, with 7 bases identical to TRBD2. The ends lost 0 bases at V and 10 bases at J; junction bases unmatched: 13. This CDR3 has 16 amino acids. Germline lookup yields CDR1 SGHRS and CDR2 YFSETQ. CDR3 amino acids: CASSLVAGDRSGEQFF. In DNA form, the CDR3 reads TGCGCCAGCAGCTTGGTGGCGGGAGATCGTTCGGGGGAGCAGTTCTTC.

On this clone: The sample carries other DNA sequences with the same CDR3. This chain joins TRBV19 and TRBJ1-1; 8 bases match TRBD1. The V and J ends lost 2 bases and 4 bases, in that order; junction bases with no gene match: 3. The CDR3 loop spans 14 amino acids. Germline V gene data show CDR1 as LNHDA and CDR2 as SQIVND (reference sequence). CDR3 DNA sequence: TGTGCCAGTAGTATACTCACAGGGGGCACTGAAGCTTTCTTT. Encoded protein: CASSILTGGTEAFF. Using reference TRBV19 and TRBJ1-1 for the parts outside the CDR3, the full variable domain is DGGITQSPKYLFRKEGQNVTLSCEQNLNHDAMYWYRQDPGQGLRLIYYSQIVNDFQKGDIAEGYSVSREKKESFPLTVTSAQKNPTAFYLCASSILTGGTEAFFGQGTRLTVV.